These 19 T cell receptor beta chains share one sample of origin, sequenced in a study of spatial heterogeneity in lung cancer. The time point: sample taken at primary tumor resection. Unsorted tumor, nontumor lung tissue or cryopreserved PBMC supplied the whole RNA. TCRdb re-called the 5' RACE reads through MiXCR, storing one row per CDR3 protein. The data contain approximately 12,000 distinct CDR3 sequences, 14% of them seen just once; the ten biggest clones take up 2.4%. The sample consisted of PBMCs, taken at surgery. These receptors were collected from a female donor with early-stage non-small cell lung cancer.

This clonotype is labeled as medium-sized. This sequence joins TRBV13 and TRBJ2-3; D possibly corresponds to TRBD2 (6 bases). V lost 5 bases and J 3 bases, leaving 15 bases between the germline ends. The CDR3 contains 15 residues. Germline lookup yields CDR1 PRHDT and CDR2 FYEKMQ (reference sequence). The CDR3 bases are TGTGCCAGCAGCCTACCGGGACTCACGACAGATACGCAGTATTTT. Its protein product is CASSLPGLTTDTQYF.

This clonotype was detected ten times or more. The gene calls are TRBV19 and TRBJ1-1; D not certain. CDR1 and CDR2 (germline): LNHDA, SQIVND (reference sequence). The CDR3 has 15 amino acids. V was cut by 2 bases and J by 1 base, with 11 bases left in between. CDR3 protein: CASSIPWAPNTEAFF. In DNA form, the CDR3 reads TGTGCCAGTAGTATACCCTGGGCCCCGAACACTGAAGCTTTCTTT.

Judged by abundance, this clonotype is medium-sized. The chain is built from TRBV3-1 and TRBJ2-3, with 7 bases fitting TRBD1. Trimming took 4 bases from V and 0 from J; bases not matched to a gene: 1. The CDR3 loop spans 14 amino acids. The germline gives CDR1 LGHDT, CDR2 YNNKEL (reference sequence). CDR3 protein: CASSRQGSTDTQYF. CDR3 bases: TGTGCCAGCAGCCGACAGGGCAGCACAGATACGCAGTATTTT.

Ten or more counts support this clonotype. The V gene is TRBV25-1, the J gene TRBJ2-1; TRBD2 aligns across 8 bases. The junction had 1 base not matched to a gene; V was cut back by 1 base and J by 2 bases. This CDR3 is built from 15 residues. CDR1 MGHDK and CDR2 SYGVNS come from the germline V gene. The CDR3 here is CASSESGGAYNEQFF. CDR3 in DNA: TGTGCCAGCAGTGAATCCGGGGGGGCCTACAATGAGCAGTTCTTC.

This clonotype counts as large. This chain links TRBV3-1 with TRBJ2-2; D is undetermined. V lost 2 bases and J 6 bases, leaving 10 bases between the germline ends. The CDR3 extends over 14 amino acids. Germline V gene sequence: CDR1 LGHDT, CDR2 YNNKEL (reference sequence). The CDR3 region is CASSQYYPAGELFF. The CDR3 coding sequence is TGTGCCAGCAGCCAATACTACCCGGCCGGGGAGCTGTTTTTT.

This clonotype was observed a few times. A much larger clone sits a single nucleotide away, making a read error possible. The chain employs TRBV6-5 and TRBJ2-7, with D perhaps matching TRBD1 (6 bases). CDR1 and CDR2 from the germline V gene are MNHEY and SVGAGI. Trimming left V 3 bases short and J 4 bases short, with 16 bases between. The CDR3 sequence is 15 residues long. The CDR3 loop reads CASSYSGQGPYEQYF. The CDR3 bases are TGTGCCAGCAGTTATTCTGGGCAGGGGCCATACGAGCAGTACTTC.

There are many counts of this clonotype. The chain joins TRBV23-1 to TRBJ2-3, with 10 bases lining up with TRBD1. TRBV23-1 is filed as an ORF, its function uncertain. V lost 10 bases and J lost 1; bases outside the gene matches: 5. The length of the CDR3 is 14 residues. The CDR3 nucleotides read TGCGCCAACAGGGACAGGGGAGGCACAGATACGCAGTATTTT. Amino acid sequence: CANRDRGGTDTQYF.

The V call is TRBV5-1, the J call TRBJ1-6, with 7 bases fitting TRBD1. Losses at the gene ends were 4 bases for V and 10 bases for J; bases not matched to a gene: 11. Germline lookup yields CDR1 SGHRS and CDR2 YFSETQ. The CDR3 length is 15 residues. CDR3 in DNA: TGCGCCAGCAGCCAACCCACAGGGGTGGAATCACCCCTCCACTTT. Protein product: CASSQPTGVESPLHF.

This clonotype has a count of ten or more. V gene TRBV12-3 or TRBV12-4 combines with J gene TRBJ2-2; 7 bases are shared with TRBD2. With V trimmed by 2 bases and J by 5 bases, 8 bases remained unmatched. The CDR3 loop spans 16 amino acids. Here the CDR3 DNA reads TGTGCCAGCAGTTTAAGGGGCGGGGGAATAACCGGGGAGCTGTTTTTT. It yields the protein CASSLRGGGITGELFF.

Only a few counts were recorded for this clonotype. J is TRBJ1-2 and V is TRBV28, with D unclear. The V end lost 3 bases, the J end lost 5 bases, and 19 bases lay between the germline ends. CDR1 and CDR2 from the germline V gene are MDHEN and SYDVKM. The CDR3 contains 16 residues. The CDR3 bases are TGTGCCAGCAGTTTCTCCTCCCGGCCCTCGAAGTATGGCTACACCTTC. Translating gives CASSFSSRPSKYGYTF.

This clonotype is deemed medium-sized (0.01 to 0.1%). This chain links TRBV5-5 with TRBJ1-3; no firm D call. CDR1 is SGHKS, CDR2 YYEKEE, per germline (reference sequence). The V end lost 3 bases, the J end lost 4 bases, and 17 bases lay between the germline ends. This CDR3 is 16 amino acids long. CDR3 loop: CASSSQVEVAGNTIYF. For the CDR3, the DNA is TGTGCCAGCAGCTCCCAAGTAGAGGTGGCGGGAAACACCATATATTTT. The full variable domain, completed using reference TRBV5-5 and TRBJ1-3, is DAGVTQSPTHLIKTRGQQVTLRCSPISGHKSVSWYQQVLGQGPQFIFQYYEKEERGRGNFPDRFSARQFPNYSSELNVNALLLGDSALYLCASSSQVEVAGNTIYFGEGSWLTVV.

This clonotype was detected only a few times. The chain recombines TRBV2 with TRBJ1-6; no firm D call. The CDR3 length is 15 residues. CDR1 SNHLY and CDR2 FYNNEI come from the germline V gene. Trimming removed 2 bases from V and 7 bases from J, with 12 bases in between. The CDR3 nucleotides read TGTGCCAGCAGTGAAACCGGGCAGGCCAATTCACCCCTCCACTTT. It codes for CASSETGQANSPLHF.

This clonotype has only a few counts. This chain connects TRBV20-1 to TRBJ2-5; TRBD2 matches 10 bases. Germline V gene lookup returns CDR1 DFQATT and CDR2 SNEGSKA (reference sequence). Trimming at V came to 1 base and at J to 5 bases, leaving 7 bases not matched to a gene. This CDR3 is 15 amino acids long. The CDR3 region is CSARALAGVSETQYF. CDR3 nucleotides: TGCAGTGCTAGAGCCCTAGCGGGAGTGTCTGAGACCCAGTACTTC.

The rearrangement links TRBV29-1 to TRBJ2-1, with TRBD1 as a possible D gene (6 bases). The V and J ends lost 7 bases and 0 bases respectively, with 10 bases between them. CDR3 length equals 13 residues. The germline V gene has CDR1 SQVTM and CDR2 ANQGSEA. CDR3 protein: CSAKDSSYNEQFF. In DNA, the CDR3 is TGCAGCGCCAAGGACAGCTCCTACAATGAGCAGTTCTTC.

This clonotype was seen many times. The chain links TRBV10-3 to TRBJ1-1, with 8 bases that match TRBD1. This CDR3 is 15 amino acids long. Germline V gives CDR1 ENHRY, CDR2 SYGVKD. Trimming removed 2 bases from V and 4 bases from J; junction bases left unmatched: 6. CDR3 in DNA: TGTGCCATCAGTGAGCGGACAGGGAGGGGCACTGAAGCTTTCTTT. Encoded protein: CAISERTGRGTEAFF.

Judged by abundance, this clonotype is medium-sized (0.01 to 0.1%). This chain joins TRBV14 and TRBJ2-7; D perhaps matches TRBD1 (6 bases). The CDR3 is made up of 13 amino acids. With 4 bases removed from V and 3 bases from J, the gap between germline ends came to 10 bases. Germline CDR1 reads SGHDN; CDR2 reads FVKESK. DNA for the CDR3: TGTGCCAGCAGCCGTTCAGGGGTCTACGAGCAGTACTTC. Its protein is CASSRSGVYEQYF.

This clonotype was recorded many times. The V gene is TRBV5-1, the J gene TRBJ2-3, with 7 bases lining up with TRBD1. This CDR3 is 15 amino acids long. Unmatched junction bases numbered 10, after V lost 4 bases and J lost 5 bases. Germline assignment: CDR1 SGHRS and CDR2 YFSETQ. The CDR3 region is CASSVRRQGLDTQYF. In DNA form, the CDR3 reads TGCGCCAGCAGCGTCCGCCGACAGGGATTAGATACGCAGTATTTT.

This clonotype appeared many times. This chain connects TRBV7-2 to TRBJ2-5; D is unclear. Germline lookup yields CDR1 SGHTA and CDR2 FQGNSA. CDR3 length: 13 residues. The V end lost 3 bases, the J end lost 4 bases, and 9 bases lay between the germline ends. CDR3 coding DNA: TGTGCCAGCAGCTTGAACCTGGGAGAGACCCAGTACTTC. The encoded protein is CASSLNLGETQYF.

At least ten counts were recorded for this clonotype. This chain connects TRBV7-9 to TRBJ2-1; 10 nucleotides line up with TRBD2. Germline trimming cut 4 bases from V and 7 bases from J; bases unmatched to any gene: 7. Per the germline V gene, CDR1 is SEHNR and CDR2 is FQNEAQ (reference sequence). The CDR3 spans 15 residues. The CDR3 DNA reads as TGTGCCAGCAGCTCTCTAGCGGGAGTGGTAAATGAGCAGTTCTTC. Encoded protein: CASSSLAGVVNEQFF.